The next 27 T cell receptor beta chains were all read from a single sample in a study of T cell responses to AZD1222 COVID-19 vaccine. The assay was immunoSEQ multiplex PCR, and TCRdb's table has in-frame clones only and misses some. The data hold 180,000 or so clones, with around 90% observed a single time. Sequenced material: peripheral blood, taken 28 days after the second AZD1222 dose. The receptors derive from an adult who received the AZD1222 COVID-19 vaccine.

The chain couples TRBV27 to TRBJ2-7; D possibly corresponds to TRBD2 (6 bases). Germline V CDR1 and CDR2: MNHEY, SMNVEV (reference sequence). V was shortened by 5 bases and J by 4 bases, with 18 bases between the two germline ends. The CDR3 extends over 15 amino acids. The CDR3 nucleotides read TGTGCCAGCAGTCCGACCCCGGGACTGACGTACGAGCAGTACTTC. The encoded protein is CASSPTPGLTYEQYF.

The chain is built from TRBV7-2 and TRBJ2-1, with D unclear. Germline V gene lookup returns CDR1 SGHTA and CDR2 FQGNSA. The ends were cut back, 5 bases at V and 4 bases at J, with 15 bases in the middle. The CDR3 is made up of 15 amino acids. CDR3 DNA: TGTGCCAGCAGCCCTCCGGGCCCTGGGTACAATGAGCAGTTCTTC. It is translated as CASSPPGPGYNEQFF.

The chain combines TRBV28 with TRBJ1-2, with D maybe TRBD1 (6 bases). The V gene lost 2 bases and the J gene lost 7 bases, with 14 bases spanning the gap. The V gene's germline CDR1 is MDHEN and CDR2 SYDVKM. The CDR3 runs to 14 residues. CDR3 protein: CASSLKGVPGGYTF. The CDR3 nucleotides read TGTGCCAGCAGTTTAAAGGGGGTCCCTGGTGGCTACACCTTC.

The J gene is TRBJ1-5, the V gene TRBV2; 8 bases line up with TRBD1. The trim removed 1 base at V and 6 bases at J, leaving 5 bases unmatched. The CDR3 has 15 residues. Germline V gives CDR1 SNHLY, CDR2 FYNNEI. DNA for the CDR3: TGTGCCAGCAGTGAAGTAACGACAGGGGTTCAGCCCCAGCATTTT. Translating it yields CASSEVTTGVQPQHF.

This chain connects TRBV6-5 to TRBJ1-2; no firm D call. The V gene lost 6 bases and the J gene lost 3 bases, with 11 bases spanning the gap. Germline CDR1 and CDR2: MNHEY and SVGAGI. This CDR3 spans 13 amino acids. CDR3 nucleotides: TGTGCCAGCAGCCCGGACGGATACTATGGCTACACCTTC. Its protein is CASSPDGYYGYTF.

V is TRBV11-1 and J is TRBJ1-2; possibly TRBD1 for D (6 bases). The CDR3 loop spans 13 amino acids. With 5 bases removed from V and 5 bases from J, the gap between germline ends came to 12 bases. CDR1 and CDR2 from the germline V gene are SGHAT and FQDESV (reference sequence). The CDR3 reads CASSQGNRYGYTF. CDR3 nucleotides: TGTGCCAGCAGCCAGGGGAATCGATATGGCTACACCTTC.

This clone was recorded once. The CDR3 protein is CASGLEASTSQYF. CDR3 nucleotide sequence: TGTGCCAGCGGTCTTGAGGCTAGTACGTCGCAGTATTTT. The chain uses TRBV11-2 and TRBJ2-3; D gene uncertain. The length of the CDR3 is 13 residues. Germline assignment: CDR1 SGHAT and CDR2 FQNNGV. The germline V and J ends were trimmed by 8 bases and 10 bases, with 19 bases remaining between them.

This rearrangement joins TRBV11-2 to TRBJ2-1; D gene unclear. Germline V gene lookup returns CDR1 SGHAT and CDR2 FQNNGV. The CDR3 has 14 residues. V was pared by 0 bases and J by 9 bases, with 12 bases between. CDR3 in amino acids: CASSLDLQSIEQFF. The CDR3 DNA follows: TGTGCCAGCAGCTTAGATCTTCAATCGATTGAGCAGTTCTTC.

CDR3 in amino acids: CATSRATSEDTQYF. The CDR3 DNA follows: TGTGCCACCAGCAGGGCCACTAGCGAAGATACGCAGTATTTT. The chain links TRBV15 to TRBJ2-3; 7 positions match TRBD2. CDR1 is LNHNV and CDR2 is YYDKDF in the germline V gene (reference sequence). CDR3 length: 14 amino acids. The trim removed 3 bases at V and 5 bases at J, leaving 5 bases unmatched.

The chain employs TRBV24-1 and TRBJ2-5, with D perhaps given as TRBD1 or TRBD2 (5 bases each). CDR1 is KGHDR, CDR2 SFDVKD, per germline. The CDR3 has 18 amino acids. With 5 bases removed from V and 3 bases from J, the gap between germline ends came to 24 bases. The CDR3 loop is CATSGSGVRDGEKETQYF. CDR3 nucleotide sequence: TGTGCCACCAGTGGGTCCGGGGTCAGGGATGGTGAGAAAGAGACCCAGTACTTC.

V and J are TRBV29-1 and TRBJ1-2; 8 positions agree with TRBD1. Germline CDR1 reads SQVTM; CDR2 reads ANQGSEA. CDR3 length equals 16 residues. Unmatched junction bases numbered 17, after V lost 5 bases and J lost 6 bases. CDR3 amino acids: CSVPLLGQDPTHGYTF. The CDR3 bases are TGCAGCGTTCCACTCTTGGGACAGGACCCCACCCATGGCTACACCTTC.

This clone has just one count. V is TRBV14 and J is TRBJ1-3, with TRBD1 matching over 10 bases. CDR3 size: 18 residues. V gave up 1 base and J gave up 2 bases; unmatched junction bases: 8. Germline-derived CDR1 and CDR2 are SGHDN and FVKESK. CDR3 coding DNA: TGTGCCAGCAGCCAAGCGTATGGGACAGGGGTAACTGGAAACACCATATATTTT. Its protein product is CASSQAYGTGVTGNTIYF.

V gene TRBV20-1 combines with J gene TRBJ2-1; D remains unclear. Looked up from germline, CDR1 is DFQATT and CDR2 is SNEGSKA (reference sequence). V shed 3 bases and J shed 4 bases, with 22 bases lying between them. The CDR3 runs to 17 residues. CDR3 sequence (DNA): TGCAGTGCTAGTCCTCAGATTTTGTCTGTTGCTTACAATGAGCAGTTCTTC. Translation gives CSASPQILSVAYNEQFF.

This chain joins TRBV12-5 and TRBJ2-2; D remains unclear. V was shortened by 0 bases and J by 6 bases, with 2 bases between the two germline ends. In germline, CDR1 is LGHNT, CDR2 FRNRAP. The CDR3 is 12 residues long. CDR3 sequence: CASGLVPGELFF. The CDR3 nucleotides are TGTGCTAGTGGTTTGGTACCCGGGGAGCTGTTTTTT.

This rearrangement joins TRBV25-1 to TRBJ2-7, with a possible D match to TRBD1 (5 bases). Germline V lookup: CDR1 MGHDK, CDR2 SYGVNS. V lost 4 bases and J lost 3, with 10 bases in between. This CDR3 has 13 amino acids. The CDR3 DNA reads as TGTGCCAGCAGTGTCTTGGACATCTACGAGCAGTACTTC. This codes for CASSVLDIYEQYF.

The chain links TRBV5-1 to TRBJ2-3, with 11 bases fitting TRBD2. J lost 3 bases, V lost 4 bases, and 7 bases had no gene match. This CDR3 has 16 amino acids. Germline-derived CDR1 and CDR2 are SGHRS and YFSETQ. Here the CDR3 DNA reads TGCGCCAGCAGCGACGCTAGCGGGGGGTTAACAGATACGCAGTATTTT. This encodes CASSDASGGLTDTQYF.

The rearrangement uses TRBV7-3 and TRBJ2-3; D is possibly TRBD2 (6 bases). V lost 2 bases and J lost 4, with 10 bases in between. The CDR3 consists of 14 residues. Germline values: CDR1 SGHTA, CDR2 FQGTGA. CDR3 sequence reads: CASSLGTPPDTQYF. The CDR3, as DNA: TGTGCCAGCAGCTTAGGGACTCCCCCAGATACGCAGTATTTT.

The chain is built from TRBV27 and TRBJ2-1, with TRBD1 matching 12 bases. The germline gives CDR1 MNHEY, CDR2 SMNVEV (reference sequence). With 3 bases clipped from V and 9 bases from J, the junction kept 3 bases outside the gene matches. The CDR3 sequence is 14 residues long. This chain's CDR3 is CASSFGTGGREQFF. CDR3 bases: TGTGCCAGCAGTTTCGGGACAGGGGGCCGTGAGCAGTTCTTC.

The gene calls are TRBV2 and TRBJ2-5, with D unresolved. Trimming stripped 7 bases from V and 5 bases from J, with 14 bases between. Germline CDR1 and CDR2: SNHLY and FYNNEI. The CDR3 consists of 13 residues. Here the CDR3 DNA reads TGTGCCAGCAACGCACAAGAAGGGGAGACCCAGTACTTC. This translates into CASNAQEGETQYF.

This chain connects TRBV4-3 to TRBJ2-7, with 7 bases lining up with TRBD1. The ends lost 3 bases at V and 6 bases at J; junction bases unmatched: 5. Germline CDR1 LGHNA, CDR2 YSLEER. CDR3 length equals 13 residues. The CDR3 protein is CASSQATGFEQYF. CDR3 nucleotide sequence: TGCGCCAGCAGCCAGGCGACAGGGTTCGAGCAGTACTTC.

The chain uses TRBV7-2 and TRBJ1-6; D possibly corresponds to TRBD1 (5 bases). This CDR3 region has 14 residues. V was clipped by 6 bases and J by 5 bases, with 11 bases between them. The V gene's germline CDR1 is SGHTA and CDR2 FQGNSA. Written as DNA, the CDR3 is TGTGCCAGCAGAGACAGACCTGATAATTCACCCCTCCACTTT. This encodes CASRDRPDNSPLHF.

This rearrangement joins TRBV29-1 to TRBJ2-1, with D possibly being TRBD2 (6 bases). The V gene's germline CDR1 is SQVTM and CDR2 ANQGSEA. V lost 0 bases to trimming and J lost 16 bases, with 16 bases between them. This CDR3 is built from 12 residues. This CDR3 reads CSVEDRGISVFF. CDR3 nucleotides: TGCAGCGTTGAAGATCGGGGGATCTCTGTATTCTTC.

The chain employs TRBV6-6 and TRBJ2-7; weak D call: TRBD1 (6 bases). The CDR3 has 15 residues. The germline CDR1 and CDR2 sequences are MNHNY and SVGAGI (reference sequence). The V gene lost 5 bases and the J gene lost 3 bases, with 17 bases spanning the gap. This CDR3 reads CASSPGQRPGYEQYF. As DNA, the CDR3 is TGTGCCAGCAGTCCGGGACAACGACCCGGCTACGAGCAGTACTTC.

This chain uses TRBV27 with TRBJ2-3, with D tentatively TRBD1 (6 bases). The CDR3 consists of 16 residues. CDR1 and CDR2 from the germline V gene are MNHEY and SMNVEV (reference sequence). Trimming shortened V by 6 bases and J by 4 bases, and 20 bases separated the two germline ends. The CDR3 DNA sequence: TGTGCCAGCAGGACTTTACAGGGTGGGGGCCCAGATACGCAGTATTTT. Its protein is CASRTLQGGGPDTQYF.

The chain links TRBV10-2 to TRBJ2-3; TRBD2 might be the D (6 bases). This CDR3 spans 16 amino acids. CDR1 and CDR2 (germline): WSHSY, SAAADI. V was trimmed by 7 bases and J by 1 base, leaving 18 bases between them. The CDR3, as DNA: TGCGCCAGCAACCCCCCCCGGGGGAGTGGCACAGATACGCAGTATTTT. Its translation: CASNPPRGSGTDTQYF.

The gene calls are TRBV6-5 and TRBJ2-7; 9 positions match TRBD1. Germline assignment: CDR1 MNHEY and CDR2 SVGAGI. CDR3 length: 14 amino acids. V was pared by 7 bases and J by 7 bases, with 11 bases of the junction left unmatched. In DNA form, the CDR3 reads TGTGCCAGCACCCTAATGGACAGGGGATGGGAGCAGTACTTC. Translation: CASTLMDRGWEQYF.

In its sample, this clone was seen once. The chain employs TRBV11-3 and TRBJ2-1, with D possibly TRBD1 on 5 matching bases. V gave up 5 bases and J gave up 7 bases, with 18 bases separating them. The CDR3 extends over 15 amino acids. Germline V lookup: CDR1 SGHNT, CDR2 YENEEA. CDR3 in DNA: TGTGCCAGCAGCCCTGCAGGGAACCAGATGAATGAGCAGTTCTTC. Its translation: CASSPAGNQMNEQFF.